The 16 T cell receptor beta chains below come from one sample, sequenced in a study of T cell repertoires in cytomegalovirus infection. TCRdb itself ran the reads through MiXCR, one entry per CDR3 protein. The sample holds under 850,000 distinct CDR3 sequences; 35% to 45% are singletons and the top ten take roughly 2.9%. The material sequenced was PBMCs. Every receptor here comes from a human donor in good health (CMV status not recorded). Some clones in this sample may be carry-over from other donors' samples.

This clonotype was seen a few times. The V and J genes are TRBV29-1 and TRBJ2-2, with TRBD2 matching over 7 bases. The CDR3 contains 13 residues. V shed 4 bases, J shed 6 bases, and the junction held 5 bases outside the gene matches. Germline V gene sequence: CDR1 SQVTM, CDR2 ANQGSEA. The CDR3 loop is CSVGGRDAGELFF. The CDR3 nucleotides are TGCAGCGTTGGTGGGAGGGATGCCGGGGAGCTGTTTTTT.

The rearrangement links TRBV27 to TRBJ2-7, with TRBD1 identical over 8 bases. Unmatched junction bases numbered 7, after V lost 3 bases and J lost 3 bases. CDR3 length: 15 residues. The germline gives CDR1 MNHEY, CDR2 SMNVEV (reference sequence). This CDR3 reads CASSFQDRVGYEQYF. The CDR3, as DNA: TGTGCCAGCAGTTTCCAGGACAGGGTCGGCTACGAGCAGTACTTC.

The chain combines TRBV4-1 with TRBJ1-3; D is unresolved. The CDR3 loop spans 15 amino acids. Trimming cost V 3 bases and J 4 bases, with 13 bases left between them. The germline CDR1 and CDR2 sequences are MGHRA and YSYEKL. CDR3 in DNA: TGCGCCAGCAGCCATTTCGGGGTACCAGGAAACACCATATATTTT. As protein: CASSHFGVPGNTIYF.

The chain employs TRBV10-2 and TRBJ1-2, with a weak D call TRBD1 (5 bases). Per the germline V gene, CDR1 is WSHSY and CDR2 is SAAADI. This CDR3 has 13 residues. Trimming cost V 7 bases and J 3 bases, with 12 bases left between them. CDR3 sequence: CASTRGPHYGYTF. CDR3 sequence (DNA): TGCGCCAGCACTCGGGGACCCCACTATGGCTACACCTTC.

There are a few counts of this clonotype. J is TRBJ2-3 and V is TRBV7-4; a weak D match, TRBD1 (5 bases). Trimming stripped 8 bases from V and 2 bases from J, with 17 bases between. This CDR3 region has 15 residues. Germline loops: CDR1 SGHVT, CDR2 SQSDAQ. CDR3 nucleotide sequence: TGTGCCAGCCGAAACCCCAGGGTTCCCACAGATACGCAGTATTTT. Translated: CASRNPRVPTDTQYF.

This clonotype was recorded only once. The junction departs from the called germline gene at one end, perhaps through a read error. The rearrangement links TRBV28 to TRBJ2-7; TRBD2 matches at 9 bases. This CDR3 spans 15 amino acids. Germline CDR1 MDHEN, CDR2 SYDVKM. The CDR3, as DNA: TGTGCCAGCAGCACCGTAGCGGGGGACGGATGGGAGCAGAACTTC. Translated, it gives CASSTVAGDGWEQNF.

This clonotype occurred a few times. This sequence joins TRBV19 and TRBJ2-1, with 9 bases aligning to TRBD1. Trimming removed 6 bases from V and 8 bases from J; junction bases left unmatched: 2. Germline assignment: CDR1 LNHDA and CDR2 SQIVND (reference sequence). There are 12 residues in the CDR3. The CDR3 here is CASRQGAHEQFF. The CDR3 nucleotides are TGTGCCAGTAGACAGGGGGCCCATGAGCAGTTCTTC.

There are many counts of this clonotype. The rearrangement links TRBV7-8 to TRBJ2-7; 11 nucleotides line up with TRBD2. The V and J ends lost 1 base and 3 bases, in that order; junction bases with no gene match: 5. Germline CDR1 reads SGHVS; CDR2 reads FQNEAQ. The CDR3 loop spans 16 amino acids. The CDR3 DNA is TGTGCCAGCAGCTTAGAGGGACTAGCGGTAGACTACGAGCAGTACTTC. Protein product: CASSLEGLAVDYEQYF.

The chain links TRBV4-2 to TRBJ1-5; weak D call: TRBD1 (6 bases). The CDR3 extends over 15 amino acids. Germline lookup yields CDR1 LGHNA and CDR2 YNFKEQ. The V end lost 5 bases, the J end lost 2 bases, and 13 bases lay between the germline ends. This CDR3 reads CASSGRQEGNQPQHF. The CDR3, as DNA: TGTGCCAGCAGCGGCAGACAGGAAGGCAATCAGCCCCAGCATTTT.

This clonotype was seen repeatedly, ten times or more. The V gene is TRBV12-3 or TRBV12-4, the J gene TRBJ1-5, with TRBD1 matching over 7 bases. Losses at the gene ends were 5 bases for V and 10 bases for J; bases not matched to a gene: 8. This CDR3 contains 13 residues. The CDR3 nucleotides read TGTGCCAGCAGTATAACAGGGGAAGGACCCCAGCATTTT. The encoded protein is CASSITGEGPQHF.

This clonotype was detected a few times. The chain carries TRBV12-5 and TRBJ2-6, with D unresolved. This CDR3 is built from 16 residues. V was cut by 0 bases and J by 0 bases, with 6 bases left in between. Germline CDR1 is LGHNT and CDR2 is FRNRAP. The CDR3 DNA sequence: TGTGCTAGTGGTTTGGTTGACATCTCTGGGGCCAACGTCCTGACTTTC. It encodes CASGLVDISGANVLTF. Together with reference TRBV12-5 and TRBJ2-6, the CDR3 gives the full variable domain: DARVTQTPRHKVTEMGQEVTMRCQPILGHNTVFWYRQTMMQGLELLAYFRNRAPLDDSGMPKDRFSAEMPDATLATLKIQPSEPRDSAVYFCASGLVDISGANVLTFGAGSRLTVL.

The chain uses TRBV19 and TRBJ2-3; 8 bases are shared with TRBD2. Losses at the gene ends were 10 bases for V and 1 base for J; bases not matched to a gene: 7. The CDR3 runs 14 residues. CDR1 LNHDA and CDR2 SQIVND come from the germline V gene (reference sequence). The CDR3 nucleotides read TGTGCCACCGGGACTAGTCGCGGCACAGATACGCAGTATTTT. This encodes CATGTSRGTDTQYF.

The chain employs TRBV7-8 and TRBJ2-1; the D gene is possibly TRBD1 (5 bases). The CDR3 consists of 18 residues. Germline V gene data show CDR1 as SGHVS and CDR2 as FQNEAQ. V dropped 1 base and J dropped 1 base, with 17 bases sitting between them. The CDR3 loop is CASSLERTPYSSYNEQFF. Here the CDR3 DNA reads TGTGCCAGCAGCTTAGAACGGACACCATATTCTTCCTACAATGAGCAGTTCTTC.

The chain joins TRBV7-2 to TRBJ1-2; D might be TRBD1 (6 bases). This CDR3 comprises 14 residues. Trimming removed 5 bases from V and 3 bases from J, with 13 bases in between. From germline, CDR1 is SGHTA and CDR2 FQGNSA. CDR3 DNA sequence: TGTGCCAGCAGCCTAGGGGGTAGTTACTATGGCTACACCTTC. It translates to CASSLGGSYYGYTF.

This chain joins TRBV6-1 and TRBJ2-2, with TRBD2 matching 10 bases. In germline, CDR1 is MNHNS, CDR2 SASEGT. The CDR3 sequence is 17 residues long. The V gene end was trimmed by 0 bases and the J gene end by 8 bases; junction bases not matched to a gene: 9. The CDR3 is CASSEARSGRVRGELFF. The CDR3 DNA follows: TGTGCCAGCAGTGAAGCGCGGAGCGGGAGGGTGCGGGGGGAGCTGTTTTTT.

CDR3 sequence: CASSPGLDTDTQYF. CDR3 nucleotides: TGCGCCAGCAGCCCCGGACTAGACACAGATACGCAGTATTTT. The chain employs TRBV5-1 and TRBJ2-3, with 7 bases aligning to TRBD2. There are 14 residues in the CDR3. J lost 2 bases, V lost 4 bases, and 4 bases had no gene match. The V gene's germline CDR1 is SGHRS and CDR2 YFSETQ.